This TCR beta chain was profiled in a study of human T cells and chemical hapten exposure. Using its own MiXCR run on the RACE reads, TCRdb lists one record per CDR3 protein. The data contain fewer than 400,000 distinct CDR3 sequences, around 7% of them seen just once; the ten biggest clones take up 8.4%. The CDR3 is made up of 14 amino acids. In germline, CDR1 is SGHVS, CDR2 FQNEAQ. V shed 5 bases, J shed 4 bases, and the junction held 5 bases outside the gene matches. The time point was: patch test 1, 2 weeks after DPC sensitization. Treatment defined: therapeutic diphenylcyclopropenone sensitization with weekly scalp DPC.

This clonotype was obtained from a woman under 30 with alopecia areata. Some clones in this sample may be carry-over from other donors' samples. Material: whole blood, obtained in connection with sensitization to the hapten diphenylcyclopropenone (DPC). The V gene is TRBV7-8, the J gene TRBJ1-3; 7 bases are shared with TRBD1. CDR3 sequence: CASSRTGPGNTIYF. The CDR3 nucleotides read TGTGCCAGCAGCCGGACAGGCCCGGGAAACACCATATATTTT.